This TCR beta chain appears in the sequencing data of a study of chemoradiotherapy in HPV16-positive cancers. To note about this clone: The target antigen is unknown.

Repeated repertoire sampling spanned the course of chemoradiotherapy. CDR3 size: 15 residues. Looked up from germline, CDR1 is MGHDK and CDR2 is SYGVNS. The V segment lost 3 bases and the J segment 4 bases; nucleotides outside the gene matches: 6. Data came from immunoSEQ multiplex PCR; TCRdb stores just in-frame clones and leaves some out. The repertoire holds about 68,000 clones, with approximately 91% as singletons. Findings and caveats of the study: For HPV16-positive patients, expanding HPV-responsive T cells associated with longer recurrence-free survival. During treatment, candidate HPV-specific clones and E7-related motifs expanded in tumor. Functional assays defining HPV-specific T cells used only a couple of HPV16-positive patients.

The receptor was derived from a human donor with HPV-associated anogenital cancer. The V gene is TRBV25-1, the J gene TRBJ1-1; 9 bases are shared with TRBD1. The specimen comprised blood, sampled from a patient who underwent chemoradiotherapy. CDR3 in DNA: TGTGCCAGCAGTGAGGGGGACAGGGCGGGCACTGAAGCTTTCTTT. Its protein is CASSEGDRAGTEAFF.